This T cell receptor (beta chain) originates from a study of neoadjuvant anti-PD-1 for oral cavity cancer. Across the study: Around day 43, patients without progression received a fourth nivolumab dose before surgery. Study findings and constraints: Post-nivolumab, blood T cell clonality was significantly elevated in non-responders.

Time point reported: after neoadjuvant nivolumab, at surgical resection. The patients had HPV-negative, locally advanced oral cavity squamous cell carcinoma. For this clone: What it binds is not known.

Blood libraries mostly used roughly 440 ng genomic DNA, six replicates each. Repertoires were generated with immunoSEQ multiplex PCR, while TCRdb's copy carries only in-frame clones and drops some. In the table there are approximately 42,000 clones, 65% to 85% of which are singletons. The clonotype originates from a person between 40 and 79 years old with oral cavity squamous cell carcinoma. The material sequenced was PBMCs, taken after nivolumab (anti-PD-1) treatment.

CDR3 nucleotides: TGTGCCAGCAGCCAGAGCGGGGGGTGGGATACGCAGTATTTT. Its protein product is CASSQSGGWDTQYF. This sequence joins TRBV5-4 and TRBJ2-3, with TRBD2 matching over 9 bases. This CDR3 contains 14 residues. Unmatched junction bases numbered 6, after V lost 4 bases and J lost 6 bases. Germline CDR1 SGHNT, CDR2 YYREEE (reference sequence).